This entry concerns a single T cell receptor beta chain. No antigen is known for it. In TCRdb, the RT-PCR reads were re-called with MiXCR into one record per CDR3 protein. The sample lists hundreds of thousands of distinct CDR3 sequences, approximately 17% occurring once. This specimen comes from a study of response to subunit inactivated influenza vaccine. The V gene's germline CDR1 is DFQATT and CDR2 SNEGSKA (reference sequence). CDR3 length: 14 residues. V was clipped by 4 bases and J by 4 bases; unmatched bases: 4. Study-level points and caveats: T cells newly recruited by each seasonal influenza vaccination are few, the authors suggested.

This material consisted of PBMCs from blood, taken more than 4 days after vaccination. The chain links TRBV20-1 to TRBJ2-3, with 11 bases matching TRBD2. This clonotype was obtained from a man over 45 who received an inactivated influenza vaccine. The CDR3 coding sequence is TGCAGTGCTAATAGCGGGGGGGCCTCAGATACGCAGTATTTT. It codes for CSANSGGASDTQYF.